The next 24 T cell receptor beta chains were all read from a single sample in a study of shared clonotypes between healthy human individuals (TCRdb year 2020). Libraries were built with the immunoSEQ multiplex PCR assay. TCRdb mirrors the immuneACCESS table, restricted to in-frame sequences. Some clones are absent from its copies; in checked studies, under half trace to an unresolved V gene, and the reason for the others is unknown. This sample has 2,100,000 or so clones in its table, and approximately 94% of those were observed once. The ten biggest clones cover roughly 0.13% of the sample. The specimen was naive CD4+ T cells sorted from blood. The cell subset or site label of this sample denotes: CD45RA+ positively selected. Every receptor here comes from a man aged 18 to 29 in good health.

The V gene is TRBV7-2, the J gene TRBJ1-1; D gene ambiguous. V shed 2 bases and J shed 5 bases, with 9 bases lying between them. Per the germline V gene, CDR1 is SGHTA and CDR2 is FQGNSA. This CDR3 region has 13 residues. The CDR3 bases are TGTGCCAGCAGCTTAAGTCAGGCAACTGAAGCTTTCTTT. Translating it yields CASSLSQATEAFF.

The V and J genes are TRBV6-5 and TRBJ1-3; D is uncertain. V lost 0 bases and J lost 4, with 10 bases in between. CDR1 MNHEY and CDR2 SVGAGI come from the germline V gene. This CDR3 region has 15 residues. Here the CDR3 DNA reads TGTGCCAGCAGTTACTCACTTGAGTTAGGAAACACCATATATTTT. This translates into CASSYSLELGNTIYF.

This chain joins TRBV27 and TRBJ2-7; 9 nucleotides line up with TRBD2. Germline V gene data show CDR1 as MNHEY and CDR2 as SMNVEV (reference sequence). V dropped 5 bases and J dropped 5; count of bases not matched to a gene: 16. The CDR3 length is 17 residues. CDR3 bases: TGTGCCAGCAGTGCCCGGGTGGTTTCGGGACTAGCCAACGAGCAGTACTTC. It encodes CASSARVVSGLANEQYF.

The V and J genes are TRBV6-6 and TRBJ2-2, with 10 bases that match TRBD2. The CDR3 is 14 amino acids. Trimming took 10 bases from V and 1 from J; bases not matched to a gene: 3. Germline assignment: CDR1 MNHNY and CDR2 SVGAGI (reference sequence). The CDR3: CAMRLAGNTGELFF. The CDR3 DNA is TGTGCCATGCGACTAGCGGGGAACACCGGGGAGCTGTTTTTT.

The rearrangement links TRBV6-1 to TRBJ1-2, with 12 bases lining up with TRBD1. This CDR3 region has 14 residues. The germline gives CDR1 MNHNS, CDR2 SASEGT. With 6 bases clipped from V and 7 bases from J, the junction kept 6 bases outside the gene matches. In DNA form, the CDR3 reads TGTGCCAGCAGACCGGGACAGGGGGCCGGTGGCTACACCTTC. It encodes CASRPGQGAGGYTF.

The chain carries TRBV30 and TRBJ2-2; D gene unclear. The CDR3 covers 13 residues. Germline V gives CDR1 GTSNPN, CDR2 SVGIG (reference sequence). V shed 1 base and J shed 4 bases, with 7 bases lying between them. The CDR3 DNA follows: TGTGCCTGGAGTGCTCTGATCACCGGGGAGCTGTTTTTT. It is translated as CAWSALITGELFF.

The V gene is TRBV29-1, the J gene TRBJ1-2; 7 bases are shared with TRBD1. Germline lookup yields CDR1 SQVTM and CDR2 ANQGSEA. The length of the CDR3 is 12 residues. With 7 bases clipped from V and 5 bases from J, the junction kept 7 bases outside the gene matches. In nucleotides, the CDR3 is TGCAGCGGCGGAGGACAGGAGTATGGCTACACCTTC. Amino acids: CSGGGQEYGYTF.

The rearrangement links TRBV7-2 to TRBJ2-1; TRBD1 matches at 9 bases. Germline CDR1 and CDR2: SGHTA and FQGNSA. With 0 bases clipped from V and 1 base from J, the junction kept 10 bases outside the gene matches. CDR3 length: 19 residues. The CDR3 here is CASSLALNRGPGSYNEQFF. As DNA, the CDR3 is TGTGCCAGCAGCTTAGCGCTAAACAGGGGGCCTGGGTCCTACAATGAGCAGTTCTTC.

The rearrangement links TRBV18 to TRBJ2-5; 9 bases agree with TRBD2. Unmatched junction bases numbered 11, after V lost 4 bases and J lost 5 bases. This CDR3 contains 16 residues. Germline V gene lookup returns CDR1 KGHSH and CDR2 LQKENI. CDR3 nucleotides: TGTGCCAGCTCACGTGTGCCTAGCGGGACGGGGGAGACCCAGTACTTC. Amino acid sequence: CASSRVPSGTGETQYF.

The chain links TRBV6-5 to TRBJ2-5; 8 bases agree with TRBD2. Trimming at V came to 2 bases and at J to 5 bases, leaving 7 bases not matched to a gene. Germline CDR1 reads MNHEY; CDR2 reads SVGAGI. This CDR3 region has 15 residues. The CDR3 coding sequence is TGTGCCAGCAGTTACACAGCGGGGGCAGCGGAGACCCAGTACTTC. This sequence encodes CASSYTAGAAETQYF.

CDR3 in DNA: TGTGCCAGCAGCGTAACTAGCAGGTCCTACAATGAGCAGTTCTTC. Translation: CASSVTSRSYNEQFF. This chain connects TRBV9 to TRBJ2-1, with a possible D match to TRBD2 (6 bases). The germline V gene has CDR1 SGDLS and CDR2 YYNGEE. The CDR3 is made up of 15 amino acids. V lost 1 base, J lost 1 base, and 9 bases lay in between.

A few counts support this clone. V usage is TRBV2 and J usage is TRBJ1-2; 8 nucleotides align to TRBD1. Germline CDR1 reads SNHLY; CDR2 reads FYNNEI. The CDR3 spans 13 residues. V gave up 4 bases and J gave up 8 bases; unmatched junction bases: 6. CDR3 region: CASSGPGTGGYTF. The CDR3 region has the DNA TGTGCCAGCAGTGGTCCCGGGACAGGAGGCTACACCTTC.

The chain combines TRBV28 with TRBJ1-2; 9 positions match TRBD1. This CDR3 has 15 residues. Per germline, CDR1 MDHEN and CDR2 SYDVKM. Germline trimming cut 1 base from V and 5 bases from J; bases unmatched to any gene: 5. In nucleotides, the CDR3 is TGTGCCAGCAGTTTATTGATGACAGGGGGGTATGGCTACACCTTC. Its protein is CASSLLMTGGYGYTF.

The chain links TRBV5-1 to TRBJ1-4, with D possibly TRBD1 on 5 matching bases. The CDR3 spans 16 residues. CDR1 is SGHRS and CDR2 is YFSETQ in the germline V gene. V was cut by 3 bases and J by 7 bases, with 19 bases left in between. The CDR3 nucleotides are TGCGCCAGCAGCTCCCGTCTGGGGCCCCCGGGTGAAAAACTGTTTTTT. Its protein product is CASSSRLGPPGEKLFF.

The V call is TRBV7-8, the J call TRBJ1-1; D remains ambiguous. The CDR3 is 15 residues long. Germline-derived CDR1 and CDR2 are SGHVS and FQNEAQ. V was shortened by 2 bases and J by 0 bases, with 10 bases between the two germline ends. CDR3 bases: TGTGCCAGCAGCTTAACCTCCACCTTGAACACTGAAGCTTTCTTT. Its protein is CASSLTSTLNTEAFF.

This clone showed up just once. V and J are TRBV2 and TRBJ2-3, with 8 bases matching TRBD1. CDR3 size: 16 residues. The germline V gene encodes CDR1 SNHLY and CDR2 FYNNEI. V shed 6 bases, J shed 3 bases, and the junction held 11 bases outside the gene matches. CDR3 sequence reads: CASSRDRWYGTDTQYF. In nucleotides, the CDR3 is TGTGCCAGCAGCCGGGACAGGTGGTACGGAACAGATACGCAGTATTTT.

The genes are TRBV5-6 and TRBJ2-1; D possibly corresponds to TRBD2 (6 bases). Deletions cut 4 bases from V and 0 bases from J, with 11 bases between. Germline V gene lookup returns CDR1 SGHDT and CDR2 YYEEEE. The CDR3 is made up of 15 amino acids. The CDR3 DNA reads TGTGCCAGCAGCCCGGGGAGGACCTCCTACAATGAGCAGTTCTTC. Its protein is CASSPGRTSYNEQFF.

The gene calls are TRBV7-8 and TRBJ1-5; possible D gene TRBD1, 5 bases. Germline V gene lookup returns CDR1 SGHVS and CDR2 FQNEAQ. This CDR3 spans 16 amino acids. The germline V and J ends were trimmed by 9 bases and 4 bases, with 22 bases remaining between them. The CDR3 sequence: CASGTRAGDQNQPQHF. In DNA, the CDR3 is TGTGCCAGTGGGACGAGGGCGGGGGACCAAAATCAGCCCCAGCATTTT.

CDR3 in DNA: TGTGCCAGCAGTCCCTCTCCGGGAGCCCAATTTTGGGAACCCAATGAAAAACTGTTTTTT. Translation: CASSPSPGAQFWEPNEKLFF. The chain is built from TRBV28 and TRBJ1-4; D unclear. Trimming took 5 bases from V and 5 from J, leaving 30 bases between them. The length of the CDR3 is 20 residues. In germline, CDR1 is MDHEN, CDR2 SYDVKM.

The chain's CDR3 is CASTRSEQNSPLHF. In DNA, the CDR3 is TGCGCCAGCACTAGGAGCGAGCAGAATTCACCCCTCCACTTT. The chain is built from TRBV10-2 and TRBJ1-6; D is uncertain. Between the trimmed V and J ends, which lost 7 bases and 7 bases, there was a span of 14 bases. In germline, CDR1 is WSHSY, CDR2 SAAADI. The CDR3 runs 14 residues.

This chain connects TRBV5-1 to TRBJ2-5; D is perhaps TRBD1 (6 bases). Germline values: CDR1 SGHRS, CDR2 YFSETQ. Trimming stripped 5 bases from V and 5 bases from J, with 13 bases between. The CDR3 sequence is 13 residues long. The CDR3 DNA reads TGCGCCAGCAGAAGGGACAACCGGGAGACCCAGTACTTC. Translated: CASRRDNRETQYF.

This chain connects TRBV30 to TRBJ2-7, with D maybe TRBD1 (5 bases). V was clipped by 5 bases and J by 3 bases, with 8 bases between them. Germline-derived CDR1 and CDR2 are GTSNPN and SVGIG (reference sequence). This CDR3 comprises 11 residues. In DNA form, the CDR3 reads TGTGCCTGGGACAGTGACTACGAGCAGTACTTC. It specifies CAWDSDYEQYF.

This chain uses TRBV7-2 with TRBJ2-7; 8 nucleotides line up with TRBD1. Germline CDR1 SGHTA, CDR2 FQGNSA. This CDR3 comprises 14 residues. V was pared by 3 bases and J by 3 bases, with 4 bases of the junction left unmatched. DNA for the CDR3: TGTGCCAGCAGCTTGCGGACAGGGATCTACGAGCAGTACTTC. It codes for CASSLRTGIYEQYF.

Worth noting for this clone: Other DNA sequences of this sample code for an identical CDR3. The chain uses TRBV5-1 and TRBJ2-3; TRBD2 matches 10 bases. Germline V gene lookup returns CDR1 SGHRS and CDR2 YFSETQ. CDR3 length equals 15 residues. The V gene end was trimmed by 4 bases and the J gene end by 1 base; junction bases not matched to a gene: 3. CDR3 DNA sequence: TGCGCCAGCAGCACCCTAGCGGGAGGCACAGATACGCAGTATTTT. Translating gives CASSTLAGGTDTQYF.